This entry lists 12 T cell receptor beta chains sequenced from one sample in a study of cytomegalovirus exposure and HLA in healthy donors. The primer mix had 60 Vbeta and 13 Jbeta primers. Using immunoSEQ multiplex PCR, the repertoire was profiled, and TCRdb retains in-frame clones only, with some absent. The data contain more than 130,000 clones, around four fifths of them singletons. Input material: PBMCs. The receptor set was obtained from a man under 40 in good health and CMV-seronegative.

This clone occurred a few times. The rearrangement uses TRBV4-1 and TRBJ1-4, with D uncertain. The CDR3 runs to 12 residues. Per germline, CDR1 MGHRA and CDR2 YSYEKL. V dropped 4 bases and J dropped 10 bases, with 10 bases sitting between them. The CDR3 nucleotides read TGCGCCAGCAGCCGGCTAGTCGGAAAACTGTTTTTT. The encoded protein is CASSRLVGKLFF.

This chain connects TRBV14 to TRBJ2-7, with a tentative D call TRBD1 (5 bases). CDR3 length equals 16 residues. Germline loops: CDR1 SGHDN, CDR2 FVKESK. With 4 bases removed from V and 2 bases from J, the gap between germline ends came to 18 bases. The CDR3 coding sequence is TGTGCCAGCAGCCGAACCCAGGACAACGACCCCTACGAGCAGTACTTC. This encodes CASSRTQDNDPYEQYF.

The V call is TRBV10-3, the J call TRBJ1-5; 8 nucleotides match TRBD1. CDR3 length equals 16 residues. From germline, CDR1 is ENHRY and CDR2 SYGVKD. The V and J ends lost 2 bases and 1 base, in that order; junction bases with no gene match: 4. The CDR3 reads CAISEPDRGSNQPQHF. The CDR3 nucleotides read TGTGCCATCAGTGAGCCTGACAGGGGAAGCAATCAGCCCCAGCATTTT.

This chain links TRBV5-1 with TRBJ1-2; 7 bases are shared with TRBD1. The CDR3 has 14 residues. V was pared by 0 bases and J by 3 bases, with 2 bases of the junction left unmatched. In germline, CDR1 is SGHRS, CDR2 YFSETQ. CDR3 residues: CASSLGQGYYGYTF. CDR3 sequence (DNA): TGCGCCAGCAGCTTGGGACAGGGCTACTATGGCTACACCTTC.

The chain combines TRBV9 with TRBJ1-2, with D perhaps matching TRBD1 (6 bases). V was shortened by 4 bases and J by 6 bases, with 10 bases between the two germline ends. The CDR3 runs 12 residues. Germline CDR1 and CDR2: SGDLS and YYNGEE. In DNA form, the CDR3 reads TGTGCCAGCAGCCTAAGGGACAATGGCTACACCTTC. The encoded protein is CASSLRDNGYTF.

V and J are TRBV4-1 and TRBJ2-1; TRBD2 aligns across 10 bases. Trimming took 0 bases from V and 10 from J; bases not matched to a gene: 6. The germline CDR1 and CDR2 sequences are MGHRA and YSYEKL. CDR3 length equals 15 residues. The CDR3 DNA follows: TGCGCCAGCAGCCAAGATTCAGCGGGAGGGGGGGAGCAGTTCTTC. Amino acid sequence: CASSQDSAGGGEQFF.

The chain uses TRBV6-6 and TRBJ2-5, with no clear D. Deletions cut 5 bases from V and 5 bases from J, with 15 bases between. CDR3 length: 14 amino acids. Per germline, CDR1 MNHNY and CDR2 SVGAGI (reference sequence). Here the CDR3 DNA reads TGTGCCAGCAGTACCCGCTGGAGCGCGGAGACCCAGTACTTC. Translation: CASSTRWSAETQYF.

This clone has only a few counts. This chain uses TRBV6-1 with TRBJ1-5, with TRBD1 matching over 7 bases. The CDR3 has 14 residues. With 9 bases clipped from V and 0 bases from J, the junction kept 5 bases outside the gene matches. Germline lookup yields CDR1 MNHNS and CDR2 SASEGT. The chain's CDR3 is CASDRVYSNQPQHF. The CDR3 region has the DNA TGTGCCAGTGACAGGGTCTATAGCAATCAGCCCCAGCATTTT.

A remark on this clone: At one boundary the junction diverges from the germline segment, which might be a read error. The chain couples TRBV27 to TRBJ1-4; possible D gene TRBD1, 5 bases. The CDR3 extends over 19 amino acids. Germline lookup yields CDR1 MNHEY and CDR2 SMNVEV (reference sequence). CDR3 DNA sequence: TGTGCCAGCAGGTCGGTTTGGACTCGGGACTTTGCAACTAGTGAAAAACTGTTTTTT. It encodes CASRSVWTRDFATSEKLFF.

In DNA form, the CDR3 reads TGTGCCAGCATGACTAACAGGGGGCTGGGCACTGAAGCTTTCTTT. Its translation is CASMTNRGLGTEAFF. The chain uses TRBV2 and TRBJ1-1; the match to TRBD1 covers 9 bases. Germline trimming cut 7 bases from V and 4 bases from J; bases unmatched to any gene: 10. This CDR3 comprises 15 residues. Germline-derived CDR1 and CDR2 are SNHLY and FYNNEI. Looking up the rest from reference TRBV2 and TRBJ1-1 gives the full variable domain: EPEVTQTPSHQVTQMGQEVILRCVPISNHLYFYWYRQILGQKVEFLVSFYNNEISEKSEIFDDQFSVERPDGSNFTLKIRSTKLEDSAMYFCASMTNRGLGTEAFFGQGTRLTVV.

This chain connects TRBV10-3 to TRBJ2-7; 7 nucleotides align to TRBD1. The length of the CDR3 is 13 residues. Losses at the gene ends were 5 bases for V and 6 bases for J; bases not matched to a gene: 7. The germline CDR1 and CDR2 sequences are ENHRY and SYGVKD. In DNA, the CDR3 is TGTGCCATCAGTCCTCCAACAGGGGCCGAGCAGTACTTC. As protein: CAISPPTGAEQYF.

This chain joins TRBV10-1 and TRBJ2-1; possibly TRBD2 for D (6 bases). Trimming pared 0 bases from V and 0 bases from J, leaving 6 bases between. This CDR3 comprises 15 residues. CDR1 and CDR2 from the germline V gene are WNHNN and SYGVQD (reference sequence). CDR3 sequence (DNA): TGCGCCAGCAGTGAGTCCGGGAGCTCCTACAATGAGCAGTTCTTC. Translated: CASSESGSSYNEQFF.